The 11 T cell receptor beta chains below all came from one sample that was sequenced in a study of blood T cell repertoires in COVID-19. Sequencing was performed with immunoSEQ multiplex PCR; in TCRdb, only in-frame clones are kept and a portion is missing. The data contain roughly 220,000 clones, about 84% of them seen just once; the ten biggest clones take up 4.3%. The sample taken for sequencing was PBMCs or T cells enriched from blood (not recorded which). The receptors stem from a man aged 25 to 40 with acute COVID-19.

With respect to this clone: Because the CDR3 is missing its conserved closing phenylalanine or tryptophan, this is likely a read error. Because the CDR3's place on the DNA is in doubt, the DNA is left out and the CDR3 is given as listed by TCRdb. This chain uses TRBV6-4 with TRBJ2-7; the table's D call of TRBD2 was not tested on the DNA. From its first to its last residue, the CDR3 has 10 amino acids. Germline V lookup: CDR1 MRHNA, CDR2 SNTAGT. This CDR3 reads CARIRRGSPL.

V is TRBV10-2 and J is TRBJ2-5; TRBD2 matches at 9 bases. The CDR3 is made up of 17 amino acids. J was trimmed by 4 bases and V by 4 bases; bases with no gene match: 13. Germline loops: CDR1 WSHSY, CDR2 SAAADI. The CDR3 DNA sequence: TGCGCCAGCAGTGCCGCCCGTCGCGGGGGGGCCGCAGAGACCCAGTACTTC. It specifies CASSAARRGGAAETQYF.

V and J are TRBV28 and TRBJ2-1, with 10 bases identical to TRBD1. The CDR3 spans 15 residues. V shed 5 bases, J shed 5 bases, and the junction held 6 bases outside the gene matches. Germline loops: CDR1 MDHEN, CDR2 SYDVKM. CDR3 bases: TGTGCCAGCAGTGTTTTGGGGACAGGGGACAATGAGCAGTTCTTC. Translation gives CASSVLGTGDNEQFF.

This chain connects TRBV11-2 to TRBJ2-1; D gene unclear. The germline V and J ends were trimmed by 7 bases and 4 bases, with 8 bases remaining between them. The CDR3 is 12 residues long. In germline, CDR1 is SGHAT, CDR2 FQNNGV. In nucleotides, the CDR3 is TGTGCCAGCAAAACAAATTACAATGAGCAGTTCTTC. Translation gives CASKTNYNEQFF. The full variable domain, completed using reference TRBV11-2 and TRBJ2-1, is EAGVAQSPRYKIIEKRQSVAFWCNPISGHATLYWYQQILGQGPKLLIQFQNNGVVDDSQLPKDRFSAERLKGVDSTLKIQPAKLEDSAVYLCASKTNYNEQFFGPGTRLTVL.

J is TRBJ1-1 and V is TRBV14; TRBD1 agrees at 9 bases. Trimming took 1 base from V and 3 from J; bases not matched to a gene: 0. The CDR3 has 14 amino acids. Germline CDR1 reads SGHDN; CDR2 reads FVKESK. The CDR3 nucleotides are TGTGCCAGCAGCCAAGGACAGGGGGACACTGAAGCTTTCTTT. Residues: CASSQGQGDTEAFF.

The gene calls are TRBV18 and TRBJ2-2; D gene unclear. Germline loops: CDR1 KGHSH, CDR2 LQKENI. The V end lost 3 bases, the J end lost 0 bases, and 5 bases lay between the germline ends. The CDR3 extends over 14 amino acids. This chain's CDR3 is CASSPAANTGELFF. CDR3 in DNA: TGTGCCAGCTCACCGGCCGCGAACACCGGGGAGCTGTTTTTT.

This clone was detected a few times. This sequence joins TRBV7-3 and TRBJ1-5, with D possibly matching TRBD1 (5 bases). Germline CDR1 is SGHTA and CDR2 is FQGTGA. The CDR3 has 15 amino acids. Trimming stripped 1 base from V and 1 base from J, with 8 bases between. CDR3 sequence reads: CASSLMGGSNQPQHF. CDR3 sequence (DNA): TGTGCCAGCAGCTTAATGGGGGGGAGCAATCAGCCCCAGCATTTT.

The chain links TRBV28 to TRBJ1-2; D is unclear. CDR1 and CDR2 (germline): MDHEN, SYDVKM. The CDR3 sequence is 18 residues long. Trimming pared 4 bases from V and 2 bases from J, leaving 23 bases between. The CDR3 DNA reads TGTGCCAGCAGTTCTTCAACCAAAACCGGACTGCTCAACTATGGCTACACCTTC. It yields the protein CASSSSTKTGLLNYGYTF.

The chain employs TRBV2 and TRBJ1-4; 7 bases align to TRBD1. Trimming removed 6 bases from V and 5 bases from J; junction bases left unmatched: 12. The CDR3 extends over 16 amino acids. Germline V gives CDR1 SNHLY, CDR2 FYNNEI. CDR3 coding DNA: TGTGCCAGCAGACTACTAGGGACAGAAACAAATGAAAAACTGTTTTTT. It yields the protein CASRLLGTETNEKLFF.

V and J are TRBV9 and TRBJ2-1; D might be TRBD2 (7 bases). The V gene's germline CDR1 is SGDLS and CDR2 YYNGEE. Trimming left V 0 bases short and J 8 bases short, with 15 bases between. The CDR3 contains 15 residues. As DNA, the CDR3 is TGTGCCAGCAGCGTAGGCGGGGGCACCTTCCATGAGCAGTTCTTC. It encodes CASSVGGGTFHEQFF.

The V gene is TRBV6-5, the J gene TRBJ1-1; TRBD1 matches 8 bases. From germline, CDR1 is MNHEY and CDR2 SVGAGI. Trimming cost V 4 bases and J 1 base; bases outside gene matches: 2. This CDR3 contains 14 residues. The CDR3 DNA follows: TGTGCCAGCAGTTGGACAGGGTCGAACACTGAAGCTTTCTTT. It is translated as CASSWTGSNTEAFF.